These 31 T cell receptor beta chains were all obtained from the same sample, sequenced in a study of T cells in women clearing cervical HPV infection. Sequenced by immunoSEQ multiplex PCR; TCRdb stores in-frame clones only, minus some. This sample's table reports fewer than 35,000 clones. Source material: blood buffy coat. The receptors derive from a woman between 18 and 69 years old with a cervical HPV16 infection that either progressed to CIN3+ or cleared (not recorded which).

A note on this clone: The CDR3 goes on 3 residues after the read ends, and that part is filled in from the germline J gene. This chain links TRBV19 with TRBJ2-6; D may be TRBD2 (5 bases). Germline loops: CDR1 LNHDA, CDR2 SQIVND (reference sequence). The V end was cut by 1 base, the J end by 0 bases, with 13 bases between. The CDR3 has 18 residues. Partial CDR3 DNA: TGTGCCAGTAGTATAGTATCGCGGGTTAGCTCTGGGGCCAACGTC. Residues: CASSIVSRVSSGANV. The CDR3 in its entirety is CASSIVSRVSSGANVLTF.

Notes on this clone: Read coverage stops 3 residues before the CDR3 terminus; the germline J gene supplies the remainder. The V and J genes are TRBV20-1 and TRBJ1-1, with a tentative D call TRBD1 (5 bases). The V end lost 0 bases, the J end lost 2 bases, and 10 bases lay between the germline ends. In germline, CDR1 is DFQATT, CDR2 SNEGSKA (reference sequence). The CDR3 extends over 14 amino acids. The CDR3 loop is CSARDGGDNTEAFF. The covered CDR3 bases are TGCAGTGCTAGAGATGGGGGGGACAACACTGAA.

Notes on this clone: The read ends 3 residues early relative to the CDR3; the germline J gene fills the gap. The V call is TRBV11-3, the J call TRBJ2-1; D ambiguous. Germline CDR1 reads SGHNT; CDR2 reads YENEEA. V was pared by 1 base and J by 7 bases, with 11 bases between. The CDR3 spans 14 residues. This CDR3 reads CASSLGLATNEQFF. The part of the CDR3 DNA that was read is TGTGCCAGCAGCTTAGGACTTGCCACTAATGAG.

A word on this clone: The read is 3 residues too short to cover the CDR3 end, so that end is filled in from the germline J gene. This chain connects TRBV5-1 to TRBJ2-3; TRBD1 agrees at 7 bases. V shed 4 bases and J 3 bases; nucleotides not matched to a gene: 5. The CDR3 spans 14 residues. Germline V CDR1 and CDR2: SGHRS, YFSETQ. Incomplete CDR3 DNA: TGCGCCAGCAGCCCGGCGACAGGGACAGATACG. This sequence encodes CASSPATGTDT. The entire CDR3 protein is CASSPATGTDTQYF. Variable domain in full (rest from reference TRBV5-1 and TRBJ2-3): KAGVTQTPRYLIKTRGQQVTLSCSPISGHRSVSWYQQTPGQGLQFLFEYFSETQRNKGNFPGRFSGRQFSNSRSEMNVSTLELGDSALYLCASSPATGTDTQYFGPGTRLTVL.

Concerning this clone itself: The read comes to an end 3 residues before the CDR3 does, leaving the germline J gene to fill in the end. The chain links TRBV9 to TRBJ2-1, with TRBD2 identical over 8 bases. Per the germline V gene, CDR1 is SGDLS and CDR2 is YYNGEE. This CDR3 has 15 amino acids. V shed 4 bases, J shed 0 bases, and the junction held 3 bases outside the gene matches. Partial CDR3 DNA: TGTGCCAGCAGCTCCAGCGGGAGCTCCTACAATGAG. Protein product: CASSSSGSSYNE. From start to end, the CDR3 is CASSSSGSSYNEQFF.

The CDR3 sequence: CASSLVAQETQYF. The sequenced CDR3 bases are TGTGCCAGCAGTTTGGTGGCCCAAGAGACC. The chain couples TRBV12-3 or TRBV12-4 to TRBJ2-5, with D uncertain. With the read ending 3 residues before the CDR3 end, the germline J gene is used to fill in that end. V gave up 3 bases and J gave up 1 base, with 6 bases separating them. This CDR3 has 13 residues.

About this clone itself: The read is 3 residues too short to cover the CDR3 end, so that end is filled in from the germline J gene. The rearrangement links TRBV9 to TRBJ2-5, with a tentative D call TRBD1 (5 bases). The ends were cut back, 2 bases at V and 4 bases at J, with 9 bases in the middle. The CDR3 loop spans 13 amino acids. From germline, CDR1 is SGDLS and CDR2 YYNGEE. The sequenced part of the CDR3 DNA is TGTGCCAGCAGCGTCCAGGGTGGAGAGACC. This sequence encodes CASSVQGGET. In full, the CDR3 is CASSVQGGETQYF.

Worth noting for this clone: The read falls 3 residues short of the CDR3 end, and the missing part is taken from the germline J gene. The chain combines TRBV28 with TRBJ1-4; 8 bases fit TRBD1. The V gene's germline CDR1 is MDHEN and CDR2 SYDVKM. V lost 5 bases to trimming and J lost 8 bases; unmatched junction nucleotides: 7. CDR3 size: 14 residues. The CDR3 loop is CASSAGQGREKLFF. The sequenced part of the CDR3 DNA is TGTGCCAGCAGTGCAGGACAGGGAAGGGAAAAA.

Comment on this clone: The sequenced fragment ends 3 residues before the CDR3 boundary, so the rest is inferred from the germline J gene. The J gene is TRBJ1-2, the V gene TRBV6-2 or TRBV6-3, with D possibly matching TRBD1 (5 bases). This CDR3 is 15 amino acids long. The germline V gene encodes CDR1 MNHEY and CDR2 SVGEGT. V lost 2 bases, J lost 2 bases, and 12 bases lay in between. The CDR3 spells CASSYLQGLNYGYTF. The CDR3 DNA, read in part, is TGTGCCAGCAGTTACCTCCAGGGTTTAAACTATGGC.

Worth noting for this clone: The read gets to within 3 residues of the CDR3 end, and the germline J gene fills in the rest. The V and J genes are TRBV6-2 or TRBV6-3 and TRBJ1-5; TRBD1 might be the D (6 bases). Germline lookup yields CDR1 MNHEY and CDR2 SVGEGT. V shed 5 bases and J shed 2 bases, with 10 bases lying between them. The CDR3 runs to 14 residues. The CDR3 protein is CASSRAGGNQPQHF. The sequenced part of the CDR3 DNA is TGTGCCAGCAGTAGGGCAGGGGGCAATCAGCCC.

In regard to this clone: The CDR3 extends 3 residues past the end of the read, so its final part is completed from the germline J gene. The chain combines TRBV6-2 or TRBV6-3 with TRBJ1-5, with D perhaps matching TRBD1 (6 bases). CDR1 and CDR2 from the germline V gene are MNHEY and SVGEGT. This CDR3 comprises 17 residues. V lost 2 bases and J lost 3, with 17 bases in between. Incomplete CDR3 DNA: TGTGCCAGCAGTTACGTTGTCGGACAGAGCCCCAATCAGCCC. Residues: CASSYVVGQSPNQP. The CDR3 in its entirety is CASSYVVGQSPNQPQHF.

As to this clone: Sequencing ends 3 residues short of the CDR3 end; the germline J gene provides the rest. The chain recombines TRBV7-9 with TRBJ1-2; TRBD1 agrees at 9 bases. The CDR3 consists of 15 residues. Germline V lookup: CDR1 SEHNR, CDR2 FQNEAQ (reference sequence). The V segment lost 5 bases and the J segment 6 bases; nucleotides outside the gene matches: 10. CDR3 DNA, as far as it was read: TGTGCCAGCAGCAAAGCGGGACAGGGTGAACATGGC. Translating it yields CASSKAGQGEHG. The complete CDR3 reads CASSKAGQGEHGYTF.

For this clone: The read is 3 residues too short to cover the CDR3 end, so that end is filled in from the germline J gene. The V call is TRBV7-2, the J call TRBJ2-7; 8 nucleotides line up with TRBD1. The V gene end was trimmed by 3 bases and the J gene end by 2 bases; junction bases not matched to a gene: 0. This CDR3 spans 13 amino acids. The germline CDR1 and CDR2 sequences are SGHTA and FQGNSA. CDR3 protein: CASSLDRAYEQYF. Partial CDR3 DNA: TGTGCCAGCAGCTTGGACAGGGCCTACGAG.

For this clone: The read falls 3 residues short of the CDR3 end, and the missing part is taken from the germline J gene. The chain links TRBV7-9 to TRBJ2-1, with 8 positions matching TRBD1. Per germline, CDR1 SEHNR and CDR2 FQNEAQ (reference sequence). Germline trimming cut 5 bases from V and 7 bases from J; bases unmatched to any gene: 10. CDR3 length: 15 amino acids. CDR3 loop: CASSPSRGRSNEQFF. Partial CDR3 DNA: TGTGCCAGCAGCCCTTCCAGGGGGCGGTCAAATGAG. Looking up the rest from reference TRBV7-9 and TRBJ2-1 gives the full variable domain: DTGVSQNPRHKITKRGQNVTFRCDPISEHNRLYWYRQTLGQGPEFLTYFQNEAQLEKSRLLSDRFSAERPKGSFSTLEIQRTEQGDSAMYLCASSPSRGRSNEQFFGPGTRLTVL.

On this clone: The missing CDR3 end, 3 residues past where the read stops, is filled in from the germline J gene. The J gene is TRBJ1-2, the V gene TRBV29-1; no clear D gene. Germline loops: CDR1 SQVTM, CDR2 ANQGSEA. Trimming pared 5 bases from V and 6 bases from J, leaving 7 bases between. The CDR3 contains 10 residues. Here the CDR3 reads CSVFIDGYTF. The DNA read from the CDR3 is TGCAGCGTTTTTATCGATGGC.

As concerns this clone: The read comes to an end 3 residues before the CDR3 does, leaving the germline J gene to fill in the end. This sequence joins TRBV7-9 and TRBJ2-3; D possibly corresponds to TRBD2 (5 bases). Trimming left V 1 base short and J 6 bases short, with 11 bases between. CDR3 length: 14 residues. Germline V gene data show CDR1 as SEHNR and CDR2 as FQNEAQ (reference sequence). CDR3 DNA (partial): TGTGCCAGCAGCTTAGAGCTAGCCGAGGATACG. It specifies CASSLELAEDT. From start to end, the CDR3 is CASSLELAEDTQYF.

On this clone: The read halts 3 residues ahead of the CDR3 end, with the missing end drawn from the germline J gene. The chain carries TRBV10-3 and TRBJ1-4; 8 bases line up with TRBD1. The CDR3 is 15 residues long. The V gene end was trimmed by 6 bases and the J gene end by 3 bases; junction bases not matched to a gene: 6. CDR1 and CDR2 from the germline V gene are ENHRY and SYGVKD. The sequenced part of the CDR3 DNA is TGTGCCATCAGGGCAGGGGGCACAGCTAATGAAAAA. Encoded protein: CAIRAGGTANEK. The CDR3 in its entirety is CAIRAGGTANEKLFF.

In regard to this clone: The read ends 3 residues before the CDR3 terminus; that terminus is restored from the germline J gene. The rearrangement joins TRBV19 to TRBJ2-2; maybe TRBD1 (7 bases). V lost 6 bases and J 6 bases, leaving 29 bases between the germline ends. The CDR3 totals 19 residues. Germline values: CDR1 LNHDA, CDR2 SQIVND (reference sequence). The covered CDR3 bases are TGTGCCAGTAGCAACGGGGGAATTATACAGGGGAATTCGGCCGGGGAG. Translated: CASSNGGIIQGNSAGE. The full CDR3 is CASSNGGIIQGNSAGELFF.

About this clone itself: The CDR3 end lies 3 residues beyond the end of the read and is filled in from the germline J gene. The V and J genes are TRBV10-3 and TRBJ2-1; D gene ambiguous. Germline V gives CDR1 ENHRY, CDR2 SYGVKD. The CDR3 has 14 amino acids. The V end was cut by 2 bases, the J end by 6 bases, with 11 bases between. The CDR3 sequence is CAISEPLVGNEQFF. CDR3 DNA, as far as it was read: TGTGCCATCAGTGAGCCTCTAGTGGGCAATGAG.

Turning to this clone: Read data end 3 residues before the CDR3 end; the end is taken from the germline J gene. The J gene is TRBJ1-2, the V gene TRBV2; D uncertain. The V end lost 4 bases, the J end lost 0 bases, and 15 bases lay between the germline ends. CDR1 SNHLY and CDR2 FYNNEI come from the germline V gene. The CDR3 is 16 residues long. This CDR3 reads CASSVPGFAANYGYTF. CDR3 bases read: TGTGCCAGCAGTGTCCCGGGGTTCGCGGCTAACTATGGC.

Regarding this clone: The read ends 3 residues shy of where the CDR3 ends; the end is completed using the germline J gene. The chain joins TRBV5-1 to TRBJ2-7, with a weak D call TRBD2 (6 bases). Germline V gene lookup returns CDR1 SGHRS and CDR2 YFSETQ. CDR3 size: 15 residues. V was clipped by 0 bases and J by 0 bases, with 10 bases between them. The DNA read from the CDR3 is TGCGCCAGCAGCTTGGAACGCGGGAACTCCTACGAG. It encodes CASSLERGNSYE. The entire CDR3 is CASSLERGNSYEQYF.

In regard to this clone: The observed sequence ends 3 residues before the CDR3 terminus, with the missing tail filled in from the germline J gene. The rearrangement uses TRBV20-1 and TRBJ2-2; perhaps TRBD2 as D (7 bases). Germline V CDR1 and CDR2: DFQATT, SNEGSKA (reference sequence). With 2 bases removed from V and 5 bases from J, the gap between germline ends came to 15 bases. The CDR3 loop spans 15 amino acids. The chain's CDR3 is CSARWGGARTGELFF. CDR3 DNA, as far as it was read: TGCAGTGCTAGATGGGGGGGGGCGCGGACCGGGGAG.

As to this clone: The read finishes 3 residues shy of the CDR3 end, and the germline J gene is used to complete it. This sequence joins TRBV28 and TRBJ2-3; D gene uncertain. This CDR3 comprises 11 residues. Germline-derived CDR1 and CDR2 are MDHEN and SYDVKM. The V gene lost 5 bases and the J gene lost 4 bases, with 4 bases spanning the gap. The covered CDR3 bases are TGTGCCAGCAGTGAGGCAGATACG. Amino acids: CASSEADT. The full CDR3 is CASSEADTQYF.

On this clone: The read falls 3 residues short of the CDR3 end, and the missing part is taken from the germline J gene. The V gene is TRBV5-6, the J gene TRBJ1-5; possible D gene TRBD1, 5 bases. In germline, CDR1 is SGHDT, CDR2 YYEEEE. The CDR3 is 13 amino acids. V was trimmed by 4 bases and J by 7 bases, leaving 12 bases between them. The covered CDR3 bases are TGTGCCAGCAGCATACTGAGGGGCCAGCCC. Amino acids: CASSILRGQP. The complete CDR3 protein is CASSILRGQPQHF.

About this clone: The CDR3 end is not reached by the read, which stops 3 residues before it; the germline J gene fills it in. The chain combines TRBV7-9 with TRBJ1-2; unclear D gene. The CDR3 sequence is 12 residues long. V was clipped by 5 bases and J by 1 base, with 5 bases between them. The germline gives CDR1 SEHNR, CDR2 FQNEAQ (reference sequence). The CDR3 region is CASSLYNYGYTF. CDR3 bases read: TGTGCCAGCAGCCTATATAACTATGGC.

Notes on this clone: Sequencing ends 3 residues short of the CDR3 end; the germline J gene provides the rest. This chain links TRBV6-1 with TRBJ2-1; 7 bases are shared with TRBD2. The CDR3 has 15 amino acids. CDR1 is MNHNS and CDR2 is SASEGT in the germline V gene. J was trimmed by 1 base and V by 4 bases; bases with no gene match: 4. Incomplete CDR3 DNA: TGTGCCAGCAGTGTTGTGGGGGGGTCCTACAATGAG. Its translation: CASSVVGGSYNE. The whole CDR3 protein is CASSVVGGSYNEQFF.

Concerning this clone: The DNA ends 3 residues before the CDR3 does, and the rest of the CDR3 is filled in from the germline J gene. J is TRBJ2-7 and V is TRBV19; TRBD2 matches at 16 bases. This CDR3 spans 17 amino acids. The germline V gene encodes CDR1 LNHDA and CDR2 SQIVND (reference sequence). V shed 6 bases and J 5 bases; nucleotides not matched to a gene: 10. The CDR3 bases that were read are TGTGCCAGTAGAGATCGGGGACTAGCGGGAGGGCCGAACGAG. It translates to CASRDRGLAGGPNE. The whole CDR3 region reads CASRDRGLAGGPNEQYF.

Remarks on this clone: The sequenced fragment ends 3 residues before the CDR3 boundary, so the rest is inferred from the germline J gene. The chain links TRBV18 to TRBJ2-1; D gene uncertain. From germline, CDR1 is KGHSH and CDR2 LQKENI. Trimming left V 3 bases short and J 0 bases short, with 12 bases between. The CDR3 is 16 residues long. The CDR3 spells CASSPSRQSSYNEQFF. CDR3 bases read: TGTGCCAGCTCACCTAGTCGACAAAGCTCCTACAATGAG.

As for this clone: Read sequence stops 3 residues before the CDR3 end, and the germline J gene provides the missing end. The V and J genes are TRBV20-1 and TRBJ2-3, with 13 bases lining up with TRBD2. Germline V gene sequence: CDR1 DFQATT, CDR2 SNEGSKA (reference sequence). Trimming cost V 1 base and J 1 base; bases outside gene matches: 11. The CDR3 is 19 amino acids. The DNA read from the CDR3 is TGCAGTGCTAGAGGCCTCACTAGCGGGAGGGCGCCACGCACAGATACG. Protein product: CSARGLTSGRAPRTDT. The whole CDR3 protein reads CSARGLTSGRAPRTDTQYF.

Remarks on this clone: The read halts 3 residues ahead of the CDR3 end, with the missing end drawn from the germline J gene. Other DNA sequences from this sample encode an identical CDR3 as well. V is TRBV11-2 and J is TRBJ2-2, with TRBD1 identical over 7 bases. The CDR3 extends over 15 amino acids. Germline loops: CDR1 SGHAT, CDR2 FQNNGV. Unmatched junction bases numbered 5, after V lost 5 bases and J lost 2 bases. CDR3 sequence reads: CASSPGTANTGELFF. Partial CDR3 DNA: TGTGCCAGCAGCCCCGGGACAGCAAACACCGGGGAG.

As regards this clone: Sequencing ends 3 residues short of the CDR3 end; the germline J gene provides the rest. The chain links TRBV20-1 to TRBJ2-1; D call uncertain. The CDR3 length is 15 residues. Germline assignment: CDR1 DFQATT and CDR2 SNEGSKA (reference sequence). V was clipped by 3 bases and J by 0 bases, with 12 bases between them. The part of the CDR3 DNA that was read is TGCAGTGCTAGCCAGCTCGCTAGCTCCTACAATGAG. Its protein is CSASQLASSYNE. The entire CDR3 protein is CSASQLASSYNEQFF.